Each of the 26 T cell receptor beta chains below was sequenced from the same sample in a study of T cell responses to AZD1222 COVID-19 vaccine. The assay was immunoSEQ multiplex PCR, and TCRdb's table has in-frame clones only and misses some. The sample consists of around 120,000 clones, 87% of them appearing once. The sequencing used peripheral blood, collected 28 days after the second AZD1222 dose. These receptors came from an adult who received the AZD1222 COVID-19 vaccine.

The V call is TRBV19, the J call TRBJ2-7, with TRBD2 matching over 8 bases. CDR3 size: 16 residues. V was clipped by 5 bases and J by 0 bases; unmatched bases: 9. The germline gives CDR1 LNHDA, CDR2 SQIVND (reference sequence). The CDR3 sequence: CASSPHQRELSYEQYF. The CDR3 DNA reads TGTGCCAGTAGTCCCCACCAGCGGGAGCTCTCCTACGAGCAGTACTTC. Together with reference TRBV19 and TRBJ2-7, the CDR3 gives the full variable domain: DGGITQSPKYLFRKEGQNVTLSCEQNLNHDAMYWYRQDPGQGLRLIYYSQIVNDFQKGDIAEGYSVSREKKESFPLTVTSAQKNPTAFYLCASSPHQRELSYEQYFGPGTRLTVT.

V and J are TRBV10-3 and TRBJ1-5; the D gene is possibly TRBD1 (6 bases). CDR3 size: 16 residues. Germline V gene data show CDR1 as ENHRY and CDR2 as SYGVKD. Trimming removed 5 bases from V and 5 bases from J, with 19 bases in between. CDR3 nucleotide sequence: TGTGCCATCAGTCGTGGAATACAGGGAGGAGATCAGCCCCAGCATTTT. It yields the protein CAISRGIQGGDQPQHF.

The chain recombines TRBV7-2 with TRBJ1-6; D possibly corresponds to TRBD1 (5 bases). The length of the CDR3 is 14 residues. The germline gives CDR1 SGHTA, CDR2 FQGNSA. With 3 bases removed from V and 8 bases from J, the gap between germline ends came to 11 bases. This chain's CDR3 is CASSFRQLDSPLHF. The CDR3 DNA follows: TGTGCCAGCAGCTTCCGACAGCTTGATTCACCCCTCCACTTT.

The chain employs TRBV10-1 and TRBJ2-7; 8 nucleotides match TRBD2. V lost 2 bases, J lost 2 bases, and 2 bases stayed unmatched. Per the germline V gene, CDR1 is WNHNN and CDR2 is SYGVQD (reference sequence). The CDR3 is made up of 14 amino acids. The CDR3 region has the DNA TGCGCCAGCAGTGAGCCCGGGAGGGCCTACGAGCAGTACTTC. Protein product: CASSEPGRAYEQYF.

This clone was observed a single time. The rearrangement links TRBV4-3 to TRBJ2-7, with D maybe TRBD1 (6 bases). CDR1 and CDR2 from the germline V gene are LGHNA and YSLEER. The V gene lost 4 bases and the J gene lost 1 base, with 20 bases spanning the gap. This CDR3 is 17 amino acids long. Written as DNA, the CDR3 is TGCGCCAGCAGCCTAGATATGACGGGCAGGGGTTCCTACGAGCAGTACTTC. Protein sequence: CASSLDMTGRGSYEQYF.

DNA of the CDR3: TGTGCCAGCAGCCCCATTCGGCCGGGTGGGGATCAGCCCCAGCATTTT. This sequence encodes CASSPIRPGGDQPQHF. The chain employs TRBV2 and TRBJ1-5; unclear D gene. With 6 bases removed from V and 5 bases from J, the gap between germline ends came to 20 bases. Germline assignment: CDR1 SNHLY and CDR2 FYNNEI. This CDR3 comprises 16 residues.

This clone was found a few times. V is TRBV14 and J is TRBJ1-2; D perhaps matches TRBD1 (5 bases). The CDR3 extends over 14 amino acids. From germline, CDR1 is SGHDN and CDR2 FVKESK. V lost 2 bases, J lost 0 bases, and 7 bases lay in between. The CDR3 DNA sequence: TGTGCCAGCAGCCAAACAGGAACTAACTATGGCTACACCTTC. The encoded protein is CASSQTGTNYGYTF.

The V call is TRBV27, the J call TRBJ1-1; D uncertain. The V gene's germline CDR1 is MNHEY and CDR2 SMNVEV (reference sequence). The V gene lost 5 bases and the J gene lost 4 bases, with 11 bases spanning the gap. The CDR3 sequence is 13 residues long. CDR3 residues: CASSPGFLTEAFF. In DNA, the CDR3 is TGTGCCAGCAGTCCTGGATTCCTCACTGAAGCTTTCTTT.

The V gene is TRBV30, the J gene TRBJ1-1, with D unclear. Germline V gives CDR1 GTSNPN, CDR2 SVGIG (reference sequence). V shed 4 bases and J shed 4 bases, with 16 bases lying between them. This CDR3 has 14 amino acids. The CDR3 spells CAWIYAPAITEAFF. CDR3 nucleotides: TGTGCCTGGATTTATGCCCCGGCTATCACTGAAGCTTTCTTT.

The chain uses TRBV5-1 and TRBJ2-1; D call uncertain. The CDR3 is 14 residues long. Germline values: CDR1 SGHRS, CDR2 YFSETQ. The germline V and J ends were trimmed by 2 bases and 1 base, with 7 bases remaining between them. The CDR3 nucleotides are TGCGCCAGCAGCTTAGCACAGTCCTACAATGAGCAGTTCTTC. Translation gives CASSLAQSYNEQFF. Together with reference TRBV5-1 and TRBJ2-1, the CDR3 gives the full variable domain: KAGVTQTPRYLIKTRGQQVTLSCSPISGHRSVSWYQQTPGQGLQFLFEYFSETQRNKGNFPGRFSGRQFSNSRSEMNVSTLELGDSALYLCASSLAQSYNEQFFGPGTRLTVL.

The chain is built from TRBV6-1 and TRBJ1-5; D perhaps matches TRBD1 (5 bases). Germline-derived CDR1 and CDR2 are MNHNS and SASEGT. CDR3 length: 14 residues. V lost 1 base and J 11 bases, leaving 15 bases between the germline ends. The CDR3 DNA is TGTGCCAGCAGTGAAGTAGCGGGGGTGAGGTCCCAGCATTTT. This gives the protein CASSEVAGVRSQHF.

The chain carries TRBV29-1 and TRBJ2-4, with D perhaps TRBD1 or TRBD2 (5 bases each). This CDR3 comprises 15 residues. Looked up from germline, CDR1 is SQVTM and CDR2 is ANQGSEA. The V and J ends lost 6 bases and 1 base respectively, with 16 bases between them. The CDR3 is CSVKMGVYAKNIQYF. The CDR3 nucleotides are TGCAGCGTGAAAATGGGGGTTTATGCCAAAAACATTCAGTACTTC.

The chain uses TRBV9 and TRBJ1-2; 10 bases agree with TRBD1. V lost 0 bases, J lost 3 bases, and 5 bases stayed unmatched. Germline-derived CDR1 and CDR2 are SGDLS and YYNGEE. This CDR3 contains 16 residues. The CDR3 sequence is CASSVDFGQGDYGYTF. In DNA, the CDR3 is TGTGCCAGCAGCGTAGATTTTGGACAGGGGGACTATGGCTACACCTTC.

This sequence joins TRBV7-9 and TRBJ2-3; the match to TRBD2 covers 7 bases. V shed 1 base and J 5 bases; nucleotides not matched to a gene: 6. The CDR3 has 15 amino acids. From germline, CDR1 is SEHNR and CDR2 FQNEAQ (reference sequence). The CDR3 is CASSLEAGVRDTQYF. CDR3 bases: TGTGCCAGCAGCTTAGAGGCGGGAGTCCGAGATACGCAGTATTTT. Together with reference TRBV7-9 and TRBJ2-3, the CDR3 gives the full variable domain: DTGVSQNPRHKITKRGQNVTFRCDPISEHNRLYWYRQTLGQGPEFLTYFQNEAQLEKSRLLSDRFSAERPKGSFSTLEIQRTEQGDSAMYLCASSLEAGVRDTQYFGPGTRLTVL.

This chain connects TRBV7-3 to TRBJ1-5, with 7 bases aligning to TRBD1. The CDR3 has 15 amino acids. Looked up from germline, CDR1 is SGHTA and CDR2 is FQGTGA. With 6 bases clipped from V and 0 bases from J, the junction kept 5 bases outside the gene matches. The CDR3 sequence: CASRVTGISNQPQHF. The CDR3 DNA reads TGTGCCAGCAGAGTGACAGGGATTAGCAATCAGCCCCAGCATTTT.

The chain combines TRBV19 with TRBJ2-7; D remains unclear. Trimming cost V 6 bases and J 3 bases, with 6 bases left between them. Germline CDR1 reads LNHDA; CDR2 reads SQIVND (reference sequence). The CDR3 totals 11 residues. CDR3 nucleotides: TGTGCCAGTAGCACACTCTACGAGCAGTACTTC. This codes for CASSTLYEQYF.

The rearrangement links TRBV4-1 to TRBJ2-1; 9 positions match TRBD2. The CDR3 is 15 residues long. V lost 2 bases and J lost 6; bases outside the gene matches: 5. Germline values: CDR1 MGHRA, CDR2 YSYEKL. CDR3 sequence (DNA): TGCGCCAGCAGCCAAAGACTAGCGGCCGTCAATGAGCAGTTCTTC. Translation: CASSQRLAAVNEQFF.

The rearrangement links TRBV5-5 to TRBJ1-1, with a weak D call TRBD1 (5 bases). Trimming took off 2 bases at V and 5 bases at J, with 16 bases between the two ends. The CDR3 has 15 residues. Germline V gene sequence: CDR1 SGHKS, CDR2 YYEKEE (reference sequence). The CDR3, as DNA: TGTGCCAGCAGCTTTTTTACGGGGGAAAGGACTGAAGCTTTCTTT. Its translation: CASSFFTGERTEAFF.

The V and J genes are TRBV4-1 and TRBJ2-7, with 11 positions matching TRBD2. The germline CDR1 and CDR2 sequences are MGHRA and YSYEKL. V was pared by 0 bases and J by 3 bases, with 10 bases of the junction left unmatched. The CDR3 is made up of 18 amino acids. CDR3 amino acids: CASSQDLRTTSGNYEQYF. The CDR3 region has the DNA TGCGCCAGCAGCCAAGATCTCCGTACGACTAGCGGGAACTACGAGCAGTACTTC.

The chain couples TRBV29-1 to TRBJ2-7; D gene uncertain. This CDR3 has 12 amino acids. V was cut by 5 bases and J by 6 bases, with 14 bases left in between. Per germline, CDR1 SQVTM and CDR2 ANQGSEA. The CDR3: CSVFLNQREQYF. For the CDR3, the DNA is TGCAGCGTTTTTCTGAATCAGCGCGAGCAGTACTTC.

The chain couples TRBV5-1 to TRBJ2-7, with D tentatively TRBD1 (6 bases). CDR3 length: 13 amino acids. Germline CDR1 is SGHRS and CDR2 is YFSETQ. The germline V and J ends were trimmed by 7 bases and 2 bases, with 13 bases remaining between them. CDR3 residues: CASGGDRPYEQYF. The CDR3 DNA reads as TGCGCCAGCGGTGGTGACAGGCCCTACGAGCAGTACTTC.

This chain connects TRBV4-3 to TRBJ2-7; 10 nucleotides line up with TRBD2. This CDR3 region has 16 residues. Germline trimming cut 3 bases from V and 3 bases from J; bases unmatched to any gene: 8. The germline V gene has CDR1 LGHNA and CDR2 YSLEER. CDR3 region: CASSHLTSGIIYEQYF. Here the CDR3 DNA reads TGCGCCAGCAGCCACCTTACTAGCGGGATTATCTACGAGCAGTACTTC.

The chain employs TRBV3-1 (or the pseudogene TRBV3-2) and TRBJ1-1; 7 bases agree with TRBD1. There are 15 residues in the CDR3. V dropped 2 bases and J dropped 1; count of bases not matched to a gene: 4. The germline gives CDR1 LGHDT, CDR2 YNNKEL (reference sequence). The CDR3 DNA reads as TGTGCCAGCAGCCAATGGACAGGAGCGAACACTGAAGCTTTCTTT. Its protein is CASSQWTGANTEAFF.

The sample holds one count of this clone. V usage is TRBV27 and J usage is TRBJ1-2; D call uncertain. Germline CDR1 is MNHEY and CDR2 is SMNVEV (reference sequence). The CDR3 extends over 11 amino acids. V dropped 7 bases and J dropped 8 bases, with 11 bases sitting between them. CDR3 amino acids: CASNGGLGYTF. Written as DNA, the CDR3 is TGTGCCAGCAATGGAGGCTTGGGCTACACCTTC.

This chain uses TRBV11-1 with TRBJ2-7, with D possibly matching TRBD1 (6 bases). Germline V CDR1 and CDR2: SGHAT, FQDESV (reference sequence). The CDR3 consists of 14 residues. Deletions cut 2 bases from V and 6 bases from J, with 14 bases between. The CDR3 coding sequence is TGTGCCAGCAGCTTATTACAGGGACCTTTCGAGCAGTACTTC. Protein product: CASSLLQGPFEQYF.

The J gene is TRBJ2-1, the V gene TRBV19; 7 bases agree with TRBD2. This CDR3 is 15 amino acids long. Germline CDR1 reads LNHDA; CDR2 reads SQIVND (reference sequence). V dropped 9 bases and J dropped 1; count of bases not matched to a gene: 9. CDR3 loop: CASDGAGVSYNEQFF. The CDR3 DNA is TGTGCCAGCGATGGCGCGGGAGTTTCCTACAATGAGCAGTTCTTC.